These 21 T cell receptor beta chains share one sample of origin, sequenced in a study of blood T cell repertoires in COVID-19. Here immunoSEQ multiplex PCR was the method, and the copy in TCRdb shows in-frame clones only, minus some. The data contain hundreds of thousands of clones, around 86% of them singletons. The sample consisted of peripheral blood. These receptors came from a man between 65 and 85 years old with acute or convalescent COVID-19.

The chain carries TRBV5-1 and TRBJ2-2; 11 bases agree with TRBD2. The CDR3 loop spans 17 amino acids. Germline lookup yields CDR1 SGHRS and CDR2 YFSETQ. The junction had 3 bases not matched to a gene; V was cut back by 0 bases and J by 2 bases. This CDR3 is CASSLGLAGGNTGELFF. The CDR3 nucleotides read TGCGCCAGCAGCTTGGGGCTAGCGGGGGGAAACACCGGGGAGCTGTTTTTT.

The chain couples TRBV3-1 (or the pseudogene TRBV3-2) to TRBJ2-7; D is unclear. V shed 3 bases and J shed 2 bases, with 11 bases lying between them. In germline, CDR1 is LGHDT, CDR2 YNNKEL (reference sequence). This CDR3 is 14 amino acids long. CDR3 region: CASSHALSAYEQYF. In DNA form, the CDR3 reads TGTGCCAGCAGCCATGCTTTGTCGGCCTACGAGCAGTACTTC.

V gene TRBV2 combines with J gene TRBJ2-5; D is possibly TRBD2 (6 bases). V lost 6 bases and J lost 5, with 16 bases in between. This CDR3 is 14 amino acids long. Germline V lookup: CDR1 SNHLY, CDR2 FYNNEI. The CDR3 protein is CASSGDSLRETQYF. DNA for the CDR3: TGTGCCAGCAGCGGGGACTCCCTGAGGGAGACCCAGTACTTC.

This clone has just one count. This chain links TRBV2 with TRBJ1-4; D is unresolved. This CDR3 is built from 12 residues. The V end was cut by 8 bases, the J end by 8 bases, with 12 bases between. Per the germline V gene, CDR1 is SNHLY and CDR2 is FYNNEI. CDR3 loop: CASRTEGEKLFF. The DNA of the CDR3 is TGTGCCAGCCGGACCGAGGGAGAAAAACTGTTTTTT.

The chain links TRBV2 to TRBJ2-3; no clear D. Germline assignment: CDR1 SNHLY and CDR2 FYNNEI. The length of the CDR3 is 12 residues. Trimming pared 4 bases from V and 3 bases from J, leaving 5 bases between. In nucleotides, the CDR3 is TGTGCCAGCAGTGTCGCGACAGATACGCAGTATTTT. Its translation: CASSVATDTQYF.

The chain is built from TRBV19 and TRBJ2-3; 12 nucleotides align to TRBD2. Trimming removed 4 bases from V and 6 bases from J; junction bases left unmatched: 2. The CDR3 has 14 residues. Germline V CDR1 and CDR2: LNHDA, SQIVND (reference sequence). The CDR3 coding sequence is TGTGCCAGTAGTACTAGCGGGAGGGCGGATACGCAGTATTTT. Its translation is CASSTSGRADTQYF.

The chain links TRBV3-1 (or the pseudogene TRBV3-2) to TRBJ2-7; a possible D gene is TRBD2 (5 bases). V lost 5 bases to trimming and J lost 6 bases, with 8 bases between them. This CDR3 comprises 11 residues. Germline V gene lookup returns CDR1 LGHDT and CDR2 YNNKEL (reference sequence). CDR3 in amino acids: CASSSGGEQYF. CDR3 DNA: TGTGCCAGCAGCTCCGGAGGCGAGCAGTACTTC.

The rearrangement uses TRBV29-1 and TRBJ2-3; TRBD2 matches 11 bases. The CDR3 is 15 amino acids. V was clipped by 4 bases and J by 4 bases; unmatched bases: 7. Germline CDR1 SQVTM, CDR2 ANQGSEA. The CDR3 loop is CSVAASGGRADTQYF. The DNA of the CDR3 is TGCAGCGTTGCCGCTAGCGGGGGGCGGGCAGATACGCAGTATTTT.

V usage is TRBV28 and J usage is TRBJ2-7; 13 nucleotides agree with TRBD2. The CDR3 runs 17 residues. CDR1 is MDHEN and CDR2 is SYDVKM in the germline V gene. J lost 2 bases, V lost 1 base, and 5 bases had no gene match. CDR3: CASSLSPGLAGAYEQYF. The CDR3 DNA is TGTGCCAGCAGTTTATCACCCGGACTAGCGGGAGCCTACGAGCAGTACTTC.

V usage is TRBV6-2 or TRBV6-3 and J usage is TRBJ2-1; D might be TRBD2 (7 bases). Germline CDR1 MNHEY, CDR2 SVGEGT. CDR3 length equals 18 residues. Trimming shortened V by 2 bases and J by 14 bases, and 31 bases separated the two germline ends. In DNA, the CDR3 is TGTGCCAGCAGTTACCCCGTGTCGCTATCCCGGGGGGCGGAGGTTAAGTTCTTC. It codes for CASSYPVSLSRGAEVKFF.

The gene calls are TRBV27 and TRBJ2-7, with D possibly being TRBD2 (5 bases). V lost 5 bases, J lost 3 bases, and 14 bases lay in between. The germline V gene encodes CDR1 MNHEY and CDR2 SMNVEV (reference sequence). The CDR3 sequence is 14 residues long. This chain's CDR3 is CASSTDGKSYEQYF. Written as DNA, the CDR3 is TGTGCCAGCAGTACGGACGGGAAGAGCTACGAGCAGTACTTC.

CDR3 in DNA: TGTGCCTGGAGCGGGACAGGGAGAAGCAATCAGCCCCAGCATTTT. It translates to CAWSGTGRSNQPQHF. V usage is TRBV30 and J usage is TRBJ1-5; the match to TRBD1 covers 9 bases. Germline values: CDR1 GTSNPN, CDR2 SVGIG (reference sequence). This CDR3 is 15 amino acids long. V lost 3 bases to trimming and J lost 1 base; unmatched junction nucleotides: 4.

This chain's CDR3 is CAWSQQGANTEAFF. DNA for the CDR3: TGTGCCTGGAGCCAACAGGGGGCGAACACTGAAGCTTTCTTT. V and J are TRBV30 and TRBJ1-1; 9 nucleotides agree with TRBD1. CDR3 length equals 14 residues. CDR1 and CDR2 from the germline V gene are GTSNPN and SVGIG (reference sequence). The V and J ends lost 3 bases and 1 base, in that order; junction bases with no gene match: 3.

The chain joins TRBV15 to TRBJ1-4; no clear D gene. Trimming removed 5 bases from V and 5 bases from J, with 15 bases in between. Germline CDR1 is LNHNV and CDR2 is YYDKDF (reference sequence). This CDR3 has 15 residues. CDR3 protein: CATSGLDIQNEKLFF. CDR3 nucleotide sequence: TGTGCCACCAGCGGATTAGACATACAGAATGAAAAACTGTTTTTT.

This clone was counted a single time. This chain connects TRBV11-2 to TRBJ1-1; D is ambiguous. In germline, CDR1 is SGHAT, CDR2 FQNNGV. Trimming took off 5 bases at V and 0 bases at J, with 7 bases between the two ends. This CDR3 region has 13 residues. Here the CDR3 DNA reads TGTGCCAGCAGCCCGACTCTGAACACTGAAGCTTTCTTT. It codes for CASSPTLNTEAFF.

The CDR3: CASSVAGVGELFF. In nucleotides, the CDR3 is TGTGCCAGCAGTGTGGCGGGAGTAGGGGAGCTGTTTTTT. This chain links TRBV2 with TRBJ2-2; 7 bases match TRBD2. CDR1 SNHLY and CDR2 FYNNEI come from the germline V gene. With V trimmed by 4 bases and J by 8 bases, 4 bases remained unmatched. The CDR3 is 13 amino acids.

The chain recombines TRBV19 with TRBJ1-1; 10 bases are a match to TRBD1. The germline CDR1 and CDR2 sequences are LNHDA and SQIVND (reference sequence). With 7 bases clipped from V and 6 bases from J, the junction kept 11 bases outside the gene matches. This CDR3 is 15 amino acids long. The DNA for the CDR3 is TGTGCCAGTACTCTCGGGACAGGGGAGATCCCTGAAGCTTTCTTT. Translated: CASTLGTGEIPEAFF. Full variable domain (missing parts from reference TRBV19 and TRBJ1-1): DGGITQSPKYLFRKEGQNVTLSCEQNLNHDAMYWYRQDPGQGLRLIYYSQIVNDFQKGDIAEGYSVSREKKESFPLTVTSAQKNPTAFYLCASTLGTGEIPEAFFGQGTRLTVV.

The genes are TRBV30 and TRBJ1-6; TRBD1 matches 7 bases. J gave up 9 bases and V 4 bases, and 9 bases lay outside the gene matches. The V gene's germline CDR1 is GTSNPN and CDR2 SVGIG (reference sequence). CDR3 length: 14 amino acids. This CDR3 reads CAWKWQGGSSPLHF. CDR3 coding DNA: TGTGCCTGGAAGTGGCAGGGGGGAAGTTCACCCCTCCACTTT.

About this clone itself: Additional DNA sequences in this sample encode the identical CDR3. CDR3 coding DNA: TGCGCCAGCAGCTTGGGACAGGGGGTCTACGAGCAGTACTTC. This codes for CASSLGQGVYEQYF. This chain links TRBV5-1 with TRBJ2-7, with TRBD1 identical over 9 bases. Germline V gene sequence: CDR1 SGHRS, CDR2 YFSETQ. The CDR3 contains 14 residues. Unmatched junction bases numbered 1, after V lost 0 bases and J lost 3 bases.

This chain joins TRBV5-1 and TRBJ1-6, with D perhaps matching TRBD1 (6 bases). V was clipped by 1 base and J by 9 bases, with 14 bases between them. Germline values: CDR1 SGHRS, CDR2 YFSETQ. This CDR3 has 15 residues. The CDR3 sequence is CASSLSGGQSSPLHF. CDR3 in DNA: TGCGCCAGCAGCTTGAGCGGGGGCCAAAGTTCACCCCTCCACTTT.

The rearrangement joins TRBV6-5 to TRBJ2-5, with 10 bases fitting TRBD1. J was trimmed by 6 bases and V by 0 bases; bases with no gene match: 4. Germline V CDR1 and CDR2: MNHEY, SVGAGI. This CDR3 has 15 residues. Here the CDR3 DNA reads TGTGCCAGCAGTTACTCCGGGACAGGGGTAAAGACCCAGTACTTC. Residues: CASSYSGTGVKTQYF.